This T cell receptor (beta chain) was sequenced for a study of human T cells and chemical hapten exposure. Study summary: Sensitization employed 2% DPC on approximately 2 cm by approximately 2 cm of upper inner arm skin.

TCRdb re-analysed the RACE reads in MiXCR, keeping a single row per CDR3 protein. The table lists tens of thousands of distinct CDR3 sequences, 10% of them singletons, with around 2.5% in the top ten. On this clonotype itself: A read error may account for a junction end that differs from germline.

Per germline, CDR1 MDHEN and CDR2 SYDVKM. The CDR3 is 12 amino acids. Time point noted: patch test 2, 6 weeks after DPC sensitization. Sample treatment: therapeutic diphenylcyclopropenone sensitization with weekly scalp DPC. Someone pulled total RNA out of unfractionated whole blood. The sequenced sample was whole blood, obtained in connection with sensitization to the hapten diphenylcyclopropenone (DPC). The J gene is TRBJ2-3, the V gene TRBV28; no reliable D call. The receptor comes from a woman in her thirties with alopecia areata. Some clones in this sample may be carry-over from other donors' samples. The CDR3 DNA follows: TGTGTCAGCGCGGTTTCACTAGATACGCAGTATTTT. Its protein is CVSAVSLDTQYF.